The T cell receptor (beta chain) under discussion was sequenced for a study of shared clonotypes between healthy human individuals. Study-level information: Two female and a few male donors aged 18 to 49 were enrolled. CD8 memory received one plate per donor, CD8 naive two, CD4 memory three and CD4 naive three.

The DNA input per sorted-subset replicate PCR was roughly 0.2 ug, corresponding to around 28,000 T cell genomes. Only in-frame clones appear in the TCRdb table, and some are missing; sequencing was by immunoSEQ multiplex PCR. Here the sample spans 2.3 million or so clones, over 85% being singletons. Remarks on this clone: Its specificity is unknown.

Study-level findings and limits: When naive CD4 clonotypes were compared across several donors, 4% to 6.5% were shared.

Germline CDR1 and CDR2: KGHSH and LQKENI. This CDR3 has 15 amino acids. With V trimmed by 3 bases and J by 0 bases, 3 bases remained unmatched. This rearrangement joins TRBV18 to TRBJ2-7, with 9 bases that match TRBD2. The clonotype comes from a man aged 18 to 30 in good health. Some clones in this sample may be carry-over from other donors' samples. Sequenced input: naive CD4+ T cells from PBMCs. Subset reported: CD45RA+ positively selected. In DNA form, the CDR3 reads TGTGCCAGCTCACCTAGCGGGAGTTACTCCTACGAGCAGTACTTC. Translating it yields CASSPSGSYSYEQYF. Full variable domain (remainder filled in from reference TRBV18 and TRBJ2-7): NAGVMQNPRHLVRRRGQEARLRCSPMKGHSHVYWYRQLPEEGLKFMVYLQKENIIDESGMPKERFSAEFPKEGPSILRIQQVVRGDSAAYFCASSPSGSYSYEQYFGPGTRLTVT.